The rows below give T cell receptor beta chains drawn from one sample of a study of T-cell memory formation after mild COVID-19. MiXCR, applied by TCRdb to the 5' RACE reads, yields one record per CDR3 protein. The data contain about 290,000 distinct CDR3 sequences, 15% of them singletons. The material sequenced was PBMCs or a T cell subset sorted from them (not recorded which). These receptors all come from a man between 18 and 35 years old who had mild COVID-19 (a few samples of this study predate the infection). Cell type and time point are not known. Each CDR3 is given without its conserved first and last residue.

J gene,V gene,CDR3 protein
TRBJ1-2,TRBV5-6,ASSLEYTGWGPYGYT
TRBJ2-5,TRBV12-3/TRBV12-4,ASMILGGETQY
TRBJ1-1,TRBV12-3/TRBV12-4,ASSDSDRVGTGEAF
TRBJ2-4,TRBV20-1,SARVPGVRDIQY
TRBJ2-3,TRBV5-1,ASSLAGGAGVTTDTQY
TRBJ2-2,TRBV20-1,SAGDPGTGRIGLF
TRBJ1-1,TRBV14,ASSPYRRAEAF
TRBJ1-3,TRBV7-9,ASSLGAPSIY
TRBJ2-3,TRBV5-6,ASSPVPGVLSQY
TRBJ1-2,TRBV7-2,ASSADWSGYGYT
TRBJ2-7,TRBV5-1,ASTPLPGRTSYEQY
TRBJ2-7,TRBV6-6,ASSYDLTEQY
TRBJ2-1,TRBV9,ASKSLGDEQF
TRBJ2-5,TRBV6-6,ASSEGLAGAETQY
TRBJ2-3,TRBV5-1,ASSRTSGVSDTQY
TRBJ1-1,TRBV7-3,ASSLNGVGDTEAF
TRBJ2-3,TRBV4-1,ASSQDFGLAGDTQY
TRBJ2-1,TRBV7-2,ASSLTPGHEQF
TRBJ2-3,TRBV5-1,ASGPSGVGPDTQY
TRBJ2-2,TRBV6-2/TRBV6-3,ASSWTVTGELF
TRBJ1-3,TRBV2,ASNDYSGNTIY
TRBJ2-2,TRBV21-1,ASSKGSGGNTGELF